Below are 5 T cell receptor beta chains sequenced from a single sample in a study of blood T cells in healthy people across ages. A sample-barcoded 5' primer and a J-beta primer mix were used in a second PCR of roughly 7 to 11 cycles. TCRdb reanalysed the 5' RACE reads using MiXCR and keeps one entry per CDR3 protein. The sample has just over 1 million distinct CDR3 sequences, 45% seen once. The source material was blood. These receptors all stem from an older woman in good health.

The chain carries TRBV20-1 and TRBJ1-2, with TRBD1 matching 8 bases. Germline CDR1 is DFQATT and CDR2 is SNEGSKA (reference sequence). The ends lost 2 bases at V and 8 bases at J; junction bases unmatched: 4. The CDR3 is 12 residues long. CDR3 region: CSARFGQGGYTF. In DNA, the CDR3 is TGCAGTGCTAGATTCGGACAGGGCGGCTACACCTTC.

This chain links TRBV6-6 with TRBJ1-1; TRBD1 is a possible D gene (6 bases). Between the trimmed V and J ends, which lost 0 bases and 3 bases, there was a span of 8 bases. This CDR3 comprises 14 residues. Germline-derived CDR1 and CDR2 are MNHNY and SVGAGI (reference sequence). CDR3 nucleotide sequence: TGTGCCAGCAGTTACTCGAAGGGGGACACTGAAGCTTTCTTT. It yields the protein CASSYSKGDTEAFF.

This chain connects TRBV5-1 to TRBJ2-1; D remains ambiguous. Germline V gene sequence: CDR1 SGHRS, CDR2 YFSETQ. CDR3 length: 13 residues. Deletions cut 3 bases from V and 3 bases from J, with 7 bases between. The CDR3 spells CASSYGLYNEQFF. DNA for the CDR3: TGCGCCAGCAGCTACGGCCTCTACAATGAGCAGTTCTTC.

In this sample, this clonotype turned up a few times. The rearrangement uses TRBV11-2 and TRBJ2-3; TRBD2 is a possible D gene (5 bases). Germline loops: CDR1 SGHAT, CDR2 FQNNGV. Trimming took off 3 bases at V and 2 bases at J, with 9 bases between the two ends. CDR3 length equals 14 residues. The CDR3 DNA follows: TGTGCCAGCAGCTTCACCGGGGTCACAGATACGCAGTATTTT. Its translation is CASSFTGVTDTQYF.

In its sample, this clonotype was seen a few times. The V call is TRBV2, the J call TRBJ2-7; D gene ambiguous. Trimming removed 6 bases from V and 2 bases from J, with 11 bases in between. Looked up from germline, CDR1 is SNHLY and CDR2 is FYNNEI. The CDR3 length is 13 residues. The CDR3 loop is CASRQDGPYEQYF. The CDR3, as DNA: TGTGCCAGCAGACAAGACGGACCCTACGAGCAGTACTTC.